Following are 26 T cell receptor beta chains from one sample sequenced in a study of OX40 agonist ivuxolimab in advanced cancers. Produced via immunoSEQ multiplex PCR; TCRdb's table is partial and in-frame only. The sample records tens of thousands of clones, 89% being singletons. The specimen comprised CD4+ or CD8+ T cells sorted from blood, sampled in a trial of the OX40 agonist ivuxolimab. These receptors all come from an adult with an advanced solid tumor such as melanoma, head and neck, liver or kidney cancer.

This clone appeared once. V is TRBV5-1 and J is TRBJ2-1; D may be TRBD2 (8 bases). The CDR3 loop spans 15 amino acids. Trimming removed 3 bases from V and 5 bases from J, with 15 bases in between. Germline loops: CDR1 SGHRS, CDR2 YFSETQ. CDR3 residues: CASSWIAGQNNEQFF. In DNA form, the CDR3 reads TGCGCCAGCAGCTGGATAGCGGGACAGAACAATGAGCAGTTCTTC.

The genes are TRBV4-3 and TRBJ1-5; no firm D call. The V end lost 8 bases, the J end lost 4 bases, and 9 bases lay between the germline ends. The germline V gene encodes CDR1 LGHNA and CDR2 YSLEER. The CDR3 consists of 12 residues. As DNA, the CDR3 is TGCGCCAGCTTCTGCGAGAATCAGCCCCAGCATTTT. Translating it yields CASFCENQPQHF.

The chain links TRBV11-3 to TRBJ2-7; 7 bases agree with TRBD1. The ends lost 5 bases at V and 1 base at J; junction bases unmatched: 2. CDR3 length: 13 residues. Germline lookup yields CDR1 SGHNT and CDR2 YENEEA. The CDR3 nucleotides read TGTGCCAGCAGCAAGACAGGGTCCTACGAGCAGTACTTC. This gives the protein CASSKTGSYEQYF.

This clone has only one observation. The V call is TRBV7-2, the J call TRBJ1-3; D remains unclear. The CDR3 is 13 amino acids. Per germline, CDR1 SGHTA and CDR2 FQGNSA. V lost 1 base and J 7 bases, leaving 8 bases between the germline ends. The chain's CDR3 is CASSLVLGNTIYF. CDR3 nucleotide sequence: TGTGCCAGCAGCTTAGTTCTCGGGAACACCATATATTTT.

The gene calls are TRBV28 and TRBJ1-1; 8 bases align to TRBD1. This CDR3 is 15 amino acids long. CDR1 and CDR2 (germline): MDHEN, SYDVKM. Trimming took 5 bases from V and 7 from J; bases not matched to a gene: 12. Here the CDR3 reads CASSLSGQGKLEAFF. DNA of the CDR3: TGTGCCAGCAGTCTCTCCGGACAGGGAAAACTTGAAGCTTTCTTT.

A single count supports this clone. The CDR3 loop reads CASSRVNQPQHF. CDR3 DNA sequence: TGTGCCAGTAGCAGAGTAAATCAGCCCCAGCATTTT. The genes are TRBV7-8 and TRBJ1-5; no reliable D call. Germline assignment: CDR1 SGHVS and CDR2 FQNEAQ. The CDR3 is made up of 12 amino acids. Trimming removed 9 bases at V and 4 bases at J, with 10 bases between.

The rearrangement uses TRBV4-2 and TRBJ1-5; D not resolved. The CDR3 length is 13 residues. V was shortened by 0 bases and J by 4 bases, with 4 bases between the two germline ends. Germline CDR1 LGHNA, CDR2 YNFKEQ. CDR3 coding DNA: TGTGCCAGCAGCCAAGATCGAAATCAGCCCCAGCATTTT. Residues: CASSQDRNQPQHF.

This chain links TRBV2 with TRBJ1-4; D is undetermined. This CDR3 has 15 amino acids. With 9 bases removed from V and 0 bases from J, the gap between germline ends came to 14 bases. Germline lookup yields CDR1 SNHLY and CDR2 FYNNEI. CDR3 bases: TGTGCCAGTAACCCTGACGCCGCAACTAATGAAAAACTGTTTTTT. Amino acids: CASNPDAATNEKLFF.

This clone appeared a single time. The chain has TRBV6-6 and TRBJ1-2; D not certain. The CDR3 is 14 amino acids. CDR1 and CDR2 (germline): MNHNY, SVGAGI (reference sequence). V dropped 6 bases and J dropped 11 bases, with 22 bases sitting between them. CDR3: CASRRGSEQNSYTF. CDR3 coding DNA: TGTGCCAGCAGACGAGGGAGTGAGCAAAATAGTTACACCTTC.

Here the CDR3 reads CASTGPFNYGYTF. The CDR3 nucleotides read TGTGCCAGTACTGGGCCCTTTAACTATGGCTACACCTTC. The chain uses TRBV19 and TRBJ1-2; D ambiguous. The CDR3 runs 13 residues. Trimming pared 7 bases from V and 1 base from J, leaving 10 bases between. Germline V gene lookup returns CDR1 LNHDA and CDR2 SQIVND (reference sequence). Using reference TRBV19 and TRBJ1-2 for the parts outside the CDR3, the full variable domain is DGGITQSPKYLFRKEGQNVTLSCEQNLNHDAMYWYRQDPGQGLRLIYYSQIVNDFQKGDIAEGYSVSREKKESFPLTVTSAQKNPTAFYLCASTGPFNYGYTFGSGTRLTVV.

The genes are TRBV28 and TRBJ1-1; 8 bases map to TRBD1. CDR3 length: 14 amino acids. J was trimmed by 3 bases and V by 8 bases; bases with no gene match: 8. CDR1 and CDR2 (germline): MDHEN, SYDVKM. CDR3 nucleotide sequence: TGTGCCAGCGGGGGATCGGACAGGGACACTGAAGCTTTCTTT. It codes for CASGGSDRDTEAFF.

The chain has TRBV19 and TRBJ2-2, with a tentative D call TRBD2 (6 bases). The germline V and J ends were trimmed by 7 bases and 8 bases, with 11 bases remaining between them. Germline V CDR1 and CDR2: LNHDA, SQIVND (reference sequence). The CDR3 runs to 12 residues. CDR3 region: CASNGDWGELFF. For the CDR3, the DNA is TGTGCCAGTAATGGGGACTGGGGGGAGCTGTTTTTT.

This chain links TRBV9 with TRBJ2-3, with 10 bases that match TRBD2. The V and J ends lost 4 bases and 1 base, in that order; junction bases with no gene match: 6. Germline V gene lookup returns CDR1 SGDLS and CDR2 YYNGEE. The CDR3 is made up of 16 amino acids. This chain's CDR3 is CASSPLAGAGTDTQYF. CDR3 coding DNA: TGTGCCAGCAGCCCCCTAGCGGGAGCCGGCACAGATACGCAGTATTTT.

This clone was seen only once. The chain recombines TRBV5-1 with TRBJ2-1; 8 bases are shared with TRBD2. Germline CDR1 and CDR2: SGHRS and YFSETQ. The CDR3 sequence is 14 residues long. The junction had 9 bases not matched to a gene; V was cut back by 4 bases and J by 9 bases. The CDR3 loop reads CASSPSYSGTEQFF. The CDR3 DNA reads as TGCGCCAGCAGCCCCTCCTATAGCGGGACTGAGCAGTTCTTC.

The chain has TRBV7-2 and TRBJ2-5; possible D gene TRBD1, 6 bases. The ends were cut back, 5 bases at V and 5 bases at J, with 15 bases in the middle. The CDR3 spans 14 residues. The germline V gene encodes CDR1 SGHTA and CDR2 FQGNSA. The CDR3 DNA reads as TGTGCCAGCAGCCCTTACAGGGCGAGCGAGACCCAGTACTTC. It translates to CASSPYRASETQYF.

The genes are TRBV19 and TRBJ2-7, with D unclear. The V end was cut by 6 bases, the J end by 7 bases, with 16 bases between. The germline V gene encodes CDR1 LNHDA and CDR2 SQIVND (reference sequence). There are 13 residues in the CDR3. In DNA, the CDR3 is TGTGCCAGTAGCCCGCAAGCGTCTGGGGAGCAGTACTTC. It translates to CASSPQASGEQYF.

As DNA, the CDR3 is TGTGCCAGCAGTTTTTCGGGACGATCGGATACGCAGTATTTT. The encoded protein is CASSFSGRSDTQYF. The gene calls are TRBV27 and TRBJ2-3; either TRBD1 or TRBD2 may fit D (5 bases each). Germline CDR1 and CDR2: MNHEY and SMNVEV (reference sequence). The CDR3 spans 14 residues. Deletions cut 3 bases from V and 6 bases from J, with 13 bases between.

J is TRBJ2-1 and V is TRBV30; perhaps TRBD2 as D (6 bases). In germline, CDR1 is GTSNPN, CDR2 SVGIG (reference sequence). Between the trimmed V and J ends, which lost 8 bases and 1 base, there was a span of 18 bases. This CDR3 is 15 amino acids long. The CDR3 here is CAGRTTRMSYNEQFF. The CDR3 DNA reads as TGTGCCGGACGGACTACCAGAATGTCCTACAATGAGCAGTTCTTC.

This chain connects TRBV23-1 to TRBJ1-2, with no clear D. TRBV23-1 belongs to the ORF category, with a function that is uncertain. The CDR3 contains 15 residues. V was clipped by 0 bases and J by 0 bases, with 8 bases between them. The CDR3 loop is CASSQSGRSNYGYTF. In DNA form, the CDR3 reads TGCGCCAGCAGTCAATCAGGGAGATCTAACTATGGCTACACCTTC.

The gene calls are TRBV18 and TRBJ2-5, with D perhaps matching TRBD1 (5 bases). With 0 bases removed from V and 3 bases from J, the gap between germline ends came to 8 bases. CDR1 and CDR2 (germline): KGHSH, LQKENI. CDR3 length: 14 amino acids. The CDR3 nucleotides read TGTGCCAGCTCACCACCCGCAGGGAAAGAGACCCAGTACTTC. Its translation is CASSPPAGKETQYF.

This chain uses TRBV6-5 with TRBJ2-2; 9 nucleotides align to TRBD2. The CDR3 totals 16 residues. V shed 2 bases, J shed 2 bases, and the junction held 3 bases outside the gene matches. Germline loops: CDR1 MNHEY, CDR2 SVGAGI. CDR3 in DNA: TGTGCCAGCAGTTACAAAGCGGGGGGCAACACCGGGGAGCTGTTTTTT. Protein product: CASSYKAGGNTGELFF.

The CDR3 loop reads CASSLVWSNQPQHF. The CDR3 DNA reads as TGTGCCAGCAGTTTGGTGTGGAGCAATCAGCCCCAGCATTTT. This chain uses TRBV28 with TRBJ1-5, with unresolved D. Germline CDR1 and CDR2: MDHEN and SYDVKM. The CDR3 sequence is 14 residues long. Trimming took off 3 bases at V and 1 base at J, with 7 bases between the two ends.

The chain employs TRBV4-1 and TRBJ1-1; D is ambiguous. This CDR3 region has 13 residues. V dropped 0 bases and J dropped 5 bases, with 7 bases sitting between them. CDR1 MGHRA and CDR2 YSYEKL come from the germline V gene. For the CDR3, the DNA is TGCGCCAGCAGCCAAGATCCTCGGACTGAAGCTTTCTTT. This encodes CASSQDPRTEAFF.

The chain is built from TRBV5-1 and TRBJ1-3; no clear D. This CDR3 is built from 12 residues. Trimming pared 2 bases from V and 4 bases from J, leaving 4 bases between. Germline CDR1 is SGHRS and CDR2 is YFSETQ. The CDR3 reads CASSLEGNTIYF. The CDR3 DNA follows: TGCGCCAGCAGCTTAGAAGGAAACACCATATATTTT.

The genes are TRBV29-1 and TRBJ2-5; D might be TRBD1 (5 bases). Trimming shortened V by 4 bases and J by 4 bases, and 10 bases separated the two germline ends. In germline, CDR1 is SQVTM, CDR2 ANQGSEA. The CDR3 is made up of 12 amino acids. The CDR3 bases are TGCAGCGTTGCCCAGGGCGTAGAGACCCAGTACTTC. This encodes CSVAQGVETQYF. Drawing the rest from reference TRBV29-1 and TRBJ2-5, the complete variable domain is SAVISQKPSRDICQRGTSLTIQCQVDSQVTMMFWYRQQPGQSLTLIATANQGSEATYESGFVIDKFPISRPNLTFSTLTVSNMSPEDSSIYLCSVAQGVETQYFGPGTRLLVL.

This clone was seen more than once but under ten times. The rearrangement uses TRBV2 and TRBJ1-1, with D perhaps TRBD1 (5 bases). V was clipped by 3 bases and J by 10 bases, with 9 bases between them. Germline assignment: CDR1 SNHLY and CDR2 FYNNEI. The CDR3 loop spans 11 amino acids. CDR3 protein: CASSEGGSAFF. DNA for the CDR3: TGTGCCAGCAGTGAGGGGGGGTCAGCTTTCTTT.